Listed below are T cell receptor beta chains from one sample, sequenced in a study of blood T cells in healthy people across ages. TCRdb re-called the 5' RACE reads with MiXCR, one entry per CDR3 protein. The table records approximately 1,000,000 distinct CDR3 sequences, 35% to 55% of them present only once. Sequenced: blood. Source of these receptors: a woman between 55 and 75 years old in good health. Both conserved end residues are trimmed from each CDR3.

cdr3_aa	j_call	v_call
ASSLGTGGRSPLH	TRBJ1-6	TRBV27
ASSKRWREGHEQY	-	TRBV21-1
AISKPGPARFGANVLT	TRBJ2-6	TRBV10-3
ASRPPNNYEQY	-	TRBV7-9
SVTGIARGYT	TRBJ1-2	TRBV29-1
ATSGLAGGGEQF	TRBJ2-1	TRBV15
ASSPGGGAYEQY	TRBJ2-7	TRBV6-2/TRBV6-3
ANAGDTQY	TRBJ2-3	TRBV12-3/TRBV12-4
ASSSRDRFTDTQY	TRBJ2-3	TRBV5-1
SVEAQPGQGSQNYGYT	TRBJ1-2	TRBV29-1
STINLETQY	TRBJ2-5	TRBV20-1
ASSSLAVRGNYGYT	TRBJ1-2	TRBV6-2/TRBV6-3
ASSPGTGGHYNEQF	TRBJ2-1	TRBV18
ASRRASTGTDTQY	TRBJ2-3	TRBV6-1
SVSPQGYDIQY	-	TRBV29-1
ASSQAGGAYNEQF	TRBJ2-1	TRBV4-2
ASSFQGLSTDTQY	TRBJ2-3	TRBV5-1
STRVNEKLF	TRBJ1-4	TRBV29-1
ASSLGLAGTNTGELF	TRBJ2-2	TRBV12-3/TRBV12-4
SVVPGTDTQY	TRBJ2-3	TRBV29-1
SARGTRTEAF	TRBJ1-1	TRBV20-1
SVLAGAGEQF	TRBJ2-1	TRBV20-1
ASSMGAEGNEQY	TRBJ2-7	TRBV7-3
SARDSRQGSVAKNIQY	TRBJ2-4	TRBV20-1
ASSREGGAGQETQY	TRBJ2-5	TRBV5-1
ATKNGGGLGSYNEQF	TRBJ2-1	TRBV6-2/TRBV6-3
ASSVDSRYGYT	TRBJ1-2	TRBV2
ASNSRTGPYEQY	TRBJ2-7	TRBV27
ASSPGLAGVLKTQY	TRBJ2-5	TRBV9
ASSPGLTGAEQY	TRBJ2-7	TRBV27
SAPRGRNYGYT	TRBJ1-2	TRBV20-1
ASSAGTSDYEQY	TRBJ2-7	TRBV5-6
ASSLIRQGTDTQY	TRBJ2-3	TRBV28
ASSSPGGLAKNIQY	TRBJ2-4	TRBV7-2
ASSYTGNTDTQY	TRBJ2-3	TRBV7-2
ASSPVRVRDYGYT	TRBJ1-2	TRBV27
SASVTTSTDTQY	TRBJ2-3	TRBV20-1
ASSGGLAGVVDTQY	TRBJ2-3	TRBV2
ASSFSGVGYEQY	TRBJ2-7	TRBV13
ASSATGSAGANVLT	TRBJ2-6	TRBV9
ASSQLNADTQY	TRBJ2-3	TRBV3-1
ASSLAGYSNYGYT	TRBJ1-2	TRBV27
SAREGTGREETQY	TRBJ2-5	TRBV20-1
ASSPPNRGLGEQY	TRBJ2-7	TRBV18
ASSGSLGGSEKLF	TRBJ1-4	TRBV7-9